A single sample is the source of the 29 T cell receptor beta chains below, sequenced in a study of cytomegalovirus exposure and HLA in healthy donors. The PCR employed 60 Vbeta primers together with 13 Jbeta primers. Sequencing was performed with immunoSEQ multiplex PCR; in TCRdb, only in-frame clones are kept and a portion is missing. The listing contains under 250,000 clones. The sample consisted of PBMCs. These receptors were taken from a girl aged 2-10 years in good health and CMV-seropositive.

The genes are TRBV20-1 and TRBJ2-1; unclear D gene. CDR1 and CDR2 (germline): DFQATT, SNEGSKA (reference sequence). Between the trimmed V and J ends, which lost 5 bases and 3 bases, there was a span of 2 bases. The CDR3 length is 10 residues. The CDR3 coding sequence is TGCAGTGCTTACTACAATGAGCAGTTCTTC. This gives the protein CSAYYNEQFF.

The chain is built from TRBV28 and TRBJ1-6; 9 nucleotides match TRBD1. V lost 6 bases and J lost 7; bases outside the gene matches: 4. The CDR3 totals 14 residues. Looked up from germline, CDR1 is MDHEN and CDR2 is SYDVKM. The chain's CDR3 is CASSWDRDNSPLHF. DNA of the CDR3: TGTGCCAGCAGCTGGGACAGGGACAATTCACCCCTCCACTTT. Filled out from reference TRBV28 and TRBJ1-6, the complete variable domain reads DVKVTQSSRYLVKRTGEKVFLECVQDMDHENMFWYRQDPGLGLRLIYFSYDVKMKEKGDIPEGYSVSREKKERFSLILESASTNQTSMYLCASSWDRDNSPLHFGNGTRLTVT.

To note about this clone: Other DNA sequences from this sample encode an identical CDR3 as well. The rearrangement uses TRBV9 and TRBJ1-1, with TRBD1 matching over 8 bases. The CDR3 consists of 15 residues. The junction had 6 bases not matched to a gene; V was cut back by 4 bases and J by 1 base. Germline-derived CDR1 and CDR2 are SGDLS and YYNGEE. The CDR3 coding sequence is TGTGCCAGCAGCCCAGCAGGGGGCGCGAACACTGAAGCTTTCTTT. It translates to CASSPAGGANTEAFF.

The chain is built from TRBV11-2 and TRBJ2-1; no clear D. The germline CDR1 and CDR2 sequences are SGHAT and FQNNGV. The CDR3 has 12 residues. V lost 1 base to trimming and J lost 8 bases, with 6 bases between them. CDR3 region: CASSLVPDEQFF. The CDR3 bases are TGTGCCAGCAGCTTAGTTCCGGATGAGCAGTTCTTC.

The rearrangement joins TRBV5-1 to TRBJ2-1, with D tentatively TRBD2 (5 bases). This CDR3 is built from 13 residues. Germline V lookup: CDR1 SGHRS, CDR2 YFSETQ. The V and J ends lost 5 bases and 1 base respectively, with 7 bases between them. The CDR3: CASSRGSYNEQFF. The CDR3 bases are TGCGCCAGCAGTCGGGGTTCCTACAATGAGCAGTTCTTC. Looking up the rest from reference TRBV5-1 and TRBJ2-1 gives the full variable domain: KAGVTQTPRYLIKTRGQQVTLSCSPISGHRSVSWYQQTPGQGLQFLFEYFSETQRNKGNFPGRFSGRQFSNSRSEMNVSTLELGDSALYLCASSRGSYNEQFFGPGTRLTVL.

This chain uses TRBV29-1 with TRBJ2-1; 9 bases align to TRBD1. V shed 5 bases and J 6 bases; nucleotides not matched to a gene: 8. The CDR3 is 14 amino acids. Germline V gene sequence: CDR1 SQVTM, CDR2 ANQGSEA. CDR3 in DNA: TGCAGCGTTAGAAGCGGGACAGGGTCCAATGAGCAGTTCTTC. Encoded protein: CSVRSGTGSNEQFF.

Worth noting for this clone: This sample also contains other DNA sequences that code for the same CDR3. The chain joins TRBV19 to TRBJ2-2, with a weak D call TRBD2 (5 bases). The CDR3 extends over 16 amino acids. With 3 bases removed from V and 4 bases from J, the gap between germline ends came to 15 bases. Germline CDR1 is LNHDA and CDR2 is SQIVND (reference sequence). CDR3 in amino acids: CASSIIGGSSTGELFF. The CDR3, as DNA: TGTGCCAGTAGTATTATCGGAGGTTCGAGCACCGGGGAGCTGTTTTTT.

This chain links TRBV6-7 with TRBJ1-1, with D unclear. TRBV6-7 falls under the ORF class, with uncertain function. V was shortened by 4 bases and J by 1 base, with 25 bases between the two germline ends. The CDR3 has 19 amino acids. The CDR3 DNA is TGTGCCAGCAGTTCTTCACAAGAAAAACAAGAACTATCGAACACTGAAGCTTTCTTT. Amino acid sequence: CASSSSQEKQELSNTEAFF.

The CDR3 spells CASRGFNEQFF. CDR3 DNA sequence: TGTGCCAGTAGGGGCTTCAATGAGCAGTTCTTC. This rearrangement joins TRBV19 to TRBJ2-1; D uncertain. This CDR3 region has 11 residues. V was cut by 6 bases and J by 6 bases, with 6 bases left in between. Looked up from germline, CDR1 is LNHDA and CDR2 is SQIVND (reference sequence). The full variable domain, with the rest looked up from reference TRBV19 and TRBJ2-1, is DGGITQSPKYLFRKEGQNVTLSCEQNLNHDAMYWYRQDPGQGLRLIYYSQIVNDFQKGDIAEGYSVSREKKESFPLTVTSAQKNPTAFYLCASRGFNEQFFGPGTRLTVL.

The J gene is TRBJ2-1, the V gene TRBV6-4; TRBD2 aligns across 13 bases. This CDR3 contains 16 residues. V was clipped by 5 bases and J by 7 bases; unmatched bases: 8. Per the germline V gene, CDR1 is MRHNA and CDR2 is SNTAGT. The CDR3 loop is CASSPFGTSGTNEQFF. CDR3 in DNA: TGTGCCAGCAGTCCCTTCGGGACTAGCGGGACTAATGAGCAGTTCTTC.

Note on this clone: Other DNA sequences from this sample encode an identical CDR3 as well. The chain combines TRBV5-1 with TRBJ2-1, with D perhaps matching TRBD2 (6 bases). V was pared by 4 bases and J by 4 bases, with 9 bases between. The CDR3 has 13 amino acids. Looked up from germline, CDR1 is SGHRS and CDR2 is YFSETQ. Here the CDR3 reads CASSTGGYNEQFF. CDR3 nucleotides: TGCGCCAGCAGCACCGGGGGATACAATGAGCAGTTCTTC.

This chain uses TRBV28 with TRBJ2-7; the D gene is possibly TRBD1 (5 bases). This CDR3 has 13 amino acids. The V gene's germline CDR1 is MDHEN and CDR2 SYDVKM. The ends were cut back, 6 bases at V and 0 bases at J, with 9 bases in the middle. CDR3 residues: CASRPDSSYEQYF. Written as DNA, the CDR3 is TGTGCCAGCAGACCAGACAGCTCCTACGAGCAGTACTTC.

V usage is TRBV2 and J usage is TRBJ2-5; the match to TRBD2 covers 14 bases. The DNA end is more similar to TRBJ2-7, so the J call may be wrong. There are 14 residues in the CDR3. Germline V gene lookup returns CDR1 SNHLY and CDR2 FYNNEI. CDR3: CASNGLAGGYEQYF. In nucleotides, the CDR3 is TGTGCCAGCAACGGACTAGCGGGGGGCTACGAGCAGTACTTC.

The chain recombines TRBV2 with TRBJ1-5, with TRBD1 matching 7 bases. The trim removed 3 bases at V and 4 bases at J, leaving 3 bases unmatched. Looked up from germline, CDR1 is SNHLY and CDR2 is FYNNEI. This CDR3 has 14 amino acids. Here the CDR3 reads CASSDATGNQPQHF. The CDR3 DNA sequence: TGTGCCAGCAGTGACGCGACAGGGAATCAGCCCCAGCATTTT.

The chain recombines TRBV19 with TRBJ2-7, with 7 bases that match TRBD2. The CDR3 runs 15 residues. J lost 1 base, V lost 2 bases, and 5 bases had no gene match. Germline loops: CDR1 LNHDA, CDR2 SQIVND (reference sequence). The CDR3 DNA sequence: TGTGCCAGTAGTATAAGGGGAGGGAAATCCTACGAGCAGTACTTC. Its protein is CASSIRGGKSYEQYF.

The chain combines TRBV7-3 with TRBJ2-7; no reliable D call. The germline CDR1 and CDR2 sequences are SGHTA and FQGTGA. This CDR3 contains 13 residues. Trimming cost V 5 bases and J 6 bases, with 14 bases left between them. In nucleotides, the CDR3 is TGTGCCAGCAGCAAATCCACCGGTACCGAGCAGTACTTC. Translating gives CASSKSTGTEQYF.

The chain is built from TRBV6-5 and TRBJ2-2; TRBD1 aligns across 9 bases. Trimming removed 2 bases from V and 9 bases from J; junction bases left unmatched: 7. Germline CDR1 MNHEY, CDR2 SVGAGI. The CDR3 has 15 residues. This CDR3 is CASSYKTGGGRELFF. The DNA for the CDR3 is TGTGCCAGCAGTTACAAAACAGGGGGCGGGCGGGAGCTGTTTTTT.

The chain joins TRBV2 to TRBJ2-6, with a tentative D call TRBD2 (6 bases). Germline CDR1 SNHLY, CDR2 FYNNEI. V was trimmed by 7 bases and J by 0 bases, leaving 16 bases between them. The CDR3 consists of 17 residues. CDR3 amino acids: CASTTGGRSSGANVLTF. In DNA, the CDR3 is TGTGCCAGCACCACCGGAGGGCGGAGCTCTGGGGCCAACGTCCTGACTTTC.

This rearrangement joins TRBV6-1 to TRBJ1-5, with D unclear. V dropped 3 bases and J dropped 6 bases, with 12 bases sitting between them. Germline values: CDR1 MNHNS, CDR2 SASEGT. The CDR3 length is 14 residues. CDR3 residues: CASSENSPPQPQHF. The CDR3 DNA reads TGTGCCAGCAGTGAGAACAGTCCCCCTCAGCCCCAGCATTTT.

V and J are TRBV7-2 and TRBJ2-7, with D perhaps TRBD1 (5 bases). Trimming shortened V by 8 bases and J by 5 bases, and 13 bases separated the two germline ends. The germline gives CDR1 SGHTA, CDR2 FQGNSA. The CDR3 has 12 amino acids. CDR3 in DNA: TGTGCCAGCGGGGCTAAATCCAACGAGCAGTACTTC. Its protein product is CASGAKSNEQYF.

The chain links TRBV28 to TRBJ2-7, with 7 bases lining up with TRBD1. After removal of 5 bases from V and 2 bases from J, the junction contained 9 bases not matched to a gene. Germline assignment: CDR1 MDHEN and CDR2 SYDVKM. The CDR3 covers 15 residues. The CDR3 sequence is CASSPPGGATYEQYF. In nucleotides, the CDR3 is TGTGCCAGCAGTCCGCCAGGGGGTGCAACCTACGAGCAGTACTTC.

This chain joins TRBV11-2 and TRBJ2-5, with a possible D match to TRBD1 (5 bases). This CDR3 is 13 amino acids long. Germline lookup yields CDR1 SGHAT and CDR2 FQNNGV. Trimming cost V 7 bases and J 2 bases, with 11 bases left between them. The CDR3 nucleotides read TGTGCCAGCACACAGACAGCACAAGAGACCCAGTACTTC. Its protein product is CASTQTAQETQYF.

V usage is TRBV19 and J usage is TRBJ2-7; 12 bases line up with TRBD2. Germline V CDR1 and CDR2: LNHDA, SQIVND (reference sequence). Trimming took 4 bases from V and 0 from J; bases not matched to a gene: 4. The CDR3 has 16 residues. The CDR3 region is CASSTPTSGSSYEQYF. In nucleotides, the CDR3 is TGTGCCAGTAGTACCCCGACTAGCGGGAGCTCCTACGAGCAGTACTTC.

The rearrangement uses TRBV30 and TRBJ2-7; D unresolved. The germline V and J ends were trimmed by 3 bases and 4 bases, with 7 bases remaining between them. The CDR3 covers 11 residues. From germline, CDR1 is GTSNPN and CDR2 SVGIG (reference sequence). The CDR3 nucleotides are TGTGCCTGGAGAGGCGGTTACGAGCAGTACTTC. It is translated as CAWRGGYEQYF.

The CDR3 DNA reads TGTGCCAGCAGCCAGGTTGGGGAGGAACAGCCCCAGCATTTT. Residues: CASSQVGEEQPQHF. V usage is TRBV28 and J usage is TRBJ1-5, with D uncertain. The germline V gene has CDR1 MDHEN and CDR2 SYDVKM. CDR3 size: 14 residues. V dropped 6 bases and J dropped 7 bases, with 16 bases sitting between them.

The chain uses TRBV2 and TRBJ2-1; D possibly corresponds to TRBD1 (5 bases). This CDR3 is 14 amino acids long. In germline, CDR1 is SNHLY, CDR2 FYNNEI. The V end lost 4 bases, the J end lost 6 bases, and 13 bases lay between the germline ends. CDR3 loop: CASSASGIRNEQFF. The CDR3 DNA sequence: TGTGCCAGCAGTGCCTCAGGGATTCGCAATGAGCAGTTCTTC.

The chain uses TRBV27 and TRBJ1-1, with TRBD1 identical over 7 bases. V shed 2 bases and J 1 base; nucleotides not matched to a gene: 7. The germline V gene encodes CDR1 MNHEY and CDR2 SMNVEV (reference sequence). The CDR3 has 16 residues. CDR3 coding DNA: TGTGCCAGCAGTTTAAGGGGGCCTAGGGGGAACACTGAAGCTTTCTTT. Its protein product is CASSLRGPRGNTEAFF.

The V gene is TRBV7-2, the J gene TRBJ2-5, with no clear D. The CDR3 extends over 11 amino acids. V lost 3 bases to trimming and J lost 6 bases, with 5 bases between them. Germline loops: CDR1 SGHTA, CDR2 FQGNSA. CDR3 DNA: TGTGCCAGCAGCTTGGCACAGACCCAGTACTTC. Translating gives CASSLAQTQYF.

This chain joins TRBV5-1 and TRBJ2-1; 9 bases fit TRBD1. The J segment lost 15 bases and the V segment lost 0 bases, leaving 7 bases of the junction unmatched. CDR3 size: 13 residues. In germline, CDR1 is SGHRS, CDR2 YFSETQ. CDR3 sequence: CASSLGSGDRVFF. As DNA, the CDR3 is TGCGCCAGCAGCTTGGGGTCAGGGGACAGGGTGTTCTTC.